A selection of T cell receptor beta chains follows, all from one sample in a study of blood T cell repertoires in COVID-19. TCRdb keeps only in-frame clones here, not all; method: immunoSEQ multiplex PCR. The table shows roughly 190,000 clones, with about 88% occurring only once. The sample consisted of PBMCs or T cells enriched from blood (not recorded which). Every receptor here comes from a woman younger than 30 who had recovered from COVID-19. Both conserved end residues are part of each CDR3. D genes are given only for firm matches. Part of the rows lack a size; the others show once, few, many or a class for expanded clones.

>TRBV29-1|.|12|TRBD2|TRBJ2-1
CSVEEGLDEQFF
TGCAGCGTTGAAGAGGGACTAGATGAGCAGTTCTTC
>TRBV3-1/TRBV3-2|.|16|.|TRBJ2-1
CASSQRSGAHYNEQFF
TGTGCCAGCAGCCAAAGAAGCGGAGCCCACTACAATGAGCAGTTCTTC
>TRBV4-1|few|17|TRBD2|TRBJ2-1
CASSQEFGGLPYNEQFF
TGCGCCAGCAGCCAAGAGTTTGGGGGACTACCATACAATGAGCAGTTCTTC
>TRBV19|.|15|TRBD2|TRBJ2-7
CASSIRGETDYEQYF
TGTGCCAGTAGTATTCGGGGGGAGACAGACTACGAGCAGTACTTC
>TRBV27|.|17|.|TRBJ2-6
CASSLGVVGGGANVLTF
TGTGCCAGCAGTTTAGGAGTGGTGGGGGGAGGGGCCAACGTCCTGACTTTC
>TRBV2|.|15|TRBD2|TRBJ2-3
CASREVRGTTDTQYF
TGTGCCAGCAGAGAGGTGCGGGGGACCACAGATACGCAGTATTTT
>TRBV7-2|.|13|.|TRBJ1-1
CASSIGVRQEAFF
TGTGCCAGCAGCATAGGGGTGAGACAGGAAGCTTTCTTT
>TRBV30|.|13|.|TRBJ2-1
CAWSRNLDNEQFF
TGTGCCTGGAGCCGAAACCTAGACAATGAGCAGTTCTTC
>TRBV27|.|13|TRBD1|TRBJ1-4
CATRDRGNEKLFF
TGTGCCACCCGGGACAGGGGTAATGAAAAACTGTTTTTT
>TRBV28|.|16|TRBD2|TRBJ2-1
CASSLPPGLGYSEQFF
TGTGCCAGCAGTTTACCTCCGGGACTAGGGTATAGTGAGCAGTTCTTC
>TRBV3-1/TRBV3-2|once|15|TRBD2|TRBJ2-4
CASSQGTLAGEIQYF
TGTGCCAGCAGCCAAGGGACACTAGCGGGAGAGATTCAGTACTTC
>TRBV21-1|.|18|.|TRBJ1-4
CASSKVPPQTATNEKLFF
TGTGCCAGCAGCAAAGTTCCGCCCCAGACAGCAACTAATGAAAAACTGTTTTTT
>TRBV24-1|.|14|TRBD1|TRBJ2-7
CATSDQSQGWGQYF
TGTGCCACCAGTGACCAATCACAGGGGTGGGGGCAGTACTTC
>TRBV28|.|19|TRBD1|TRBJ1-5
CASSLPPFFDRERNQPQHF
TGTGCCAGCAGTTTACCGCCTTTTTTCGACAGGGAAAGGAATCAGCCCCAGCATTTT
>TRBV9|.|12|.|TRBJ2-2
CASSVVNGELFF
TGTGCCAGCAGCGTAGTCAACGGGGAGCTGTTTTTT